This is a list of T cell receptor beta chains from one sample in a study of blood T cell repertoires in COVID-19. Clones were read by immunoSEQ multiplex PCR, and TCRdb kept only the in-frame ones, dropping some. The top ten hold less than 5% of the sample, which has 70,000 to 95,000 clones, 75% to 95% seen once. The sample was peripheral blood. The receptors stem from a woman aged 50 to 65 in a cohort sampled during active COVID-19. Both conserved end residues are part of each CDR3. Each record gives: V gene, J gene, CDR3 length, clone size, D gene, CDR3 protein, CDR3 DNA. The D gene is left open where the match is weak. The size entry is marked missing in some rows and otherwise reads once, few, many or a size class.

V: TRBV19; J: TRBJ2-6; length: 16; size: .; D: .; CDR3: CASSTHRAPGANVLTF; DNA: TGTGCCAGTAGTACCCACAGGGCGCCCGGGGCCAACGTCCTGACTTTC
V: TRBV10-3; J: TRBJ1-5; length: 15; size: .; D: TRBD1; CDR3: CAISERAGGNQPQHF; DNA: TGTGCCATCAGTGAGCGGGCAGGGGGGAATCAGCCCCAGCATTTT
V: TRBV10-3; J: TRBJ1-1; length: 12; size: .; D: .; CDR3: CATTTRLGEAFF; DNA: TGTGCCACTACGACTCGGCTCGGTGAAGCTTTCTTT
V: TRBV5-1; J: TRBJ1-3; length: 15; size: .; D: .; CDR3: CASSTGPDSGNTIYF; DNA: TGCGCCAGCAGCACCGGCCCAGACTCGGGAAACACCATATATTTT
V: TRBV5-1; J: TRBJ2-2; length: 16; size: .; D: TRBD2; CDR3: CASSLGLAGETGELFF; DNA: TGCGCCAGCAGCTTGGGACTAGCGGGAGAGACCGGGGAGCTGTTTTTT
V: TRBV18; J: TRBJ1-1; length: 14; size: .; D: .; CDR3: CASSPLREGTEAFF; DNA: TGTGCCAGCTCACCACTCAGGGAGGGAACTGAAGCTTTCTTT
V: TRBV24-1; J: TRBJ1-5; length: 14; size: .; D: .; CDR3: CATSDRREHQPQHF; DNA: TGTGCCACCAGTGATCGGAGAGAGCATCAGCCCCAGCATTTT
V: TRBV4-1; J: TRBJ1-5; length: 17; size: .; D: TRBD1; CDR3: CASSPPPGQALNQPQHF; DNA: TGCGCCAGCAGCCCCCCCCCGGGACAGGCTCTCAATCAGCCCCAGCATTTT
V: TRBV25-1; J: TRBJ1-4; length: 12; size: .; D: .; CDR3: CASRAVNEKLFF; DNA: TGTGCCAGCAGGGCCGTGAATGAAAAACTGTTTTTT
V: TRBV6-5; J: TRBJ2-7; length: 15; size: .; D: TRBD1; CDR3: CASRRDRGPSYEQYF; DNA: TGTGCCAGCAGGCGAGACAGGGGGCCCTCCTACGAGCAGTACTTC
V: TRBV7-9; J: TRBJ2-7; length: 14; size: once; D: .; CDR3: CASSQLDTDYEQYF; DNA: TGTGCCAGCAGCCAACTAGACACGGATTACGAGCAGTACTTC
V: TRBV5-1; J: TRBJ2-7; length: 15; size: .; D: .; CDR3: CASSLVNRNSYEQYF; DNA: TGCGCCAGCAGCTTGGTCAACAGGAACTCCTACGAGCAGTACTTC
V: TRBV7-9; J: TRBJ1-6; length: 13; size: few; D: .; CDR3: CASSFGGNSPLHF; DNA: TGTGCCAGCAGCTTTGGAGGAAATTCACCCCTCCACTTT
V: TRBV11-2; J: TRBJ2-1; length: 13; size: .; D: .; CDR3: CASSKTRSNEQFF; DNA: TGTGCCAGCAGTAAGACTAGGAGCAATGAGCAGTTCTTC
V: TRBV27; J: TRBJ2-7; length: 14; size: .; D: TRBD1; CDR3: CASSLDRVDYEQYF; DNA: TGTGCCAGCAGTCTCGACAGGGTAGACTACGAGCAGTACTTC
V: TRBV10-3; J: TRBJ2-7; length: 14; size: once; D: TRBD2; CDR3: CAIRLGGGSGEQYF; DNA: TGTGCCATCAGACTCGGGGGGGGATCGGGCGAGCAGTACTTC
V: TRBV3-1/TRBV3-2; J: TRBJ2-1; length: 12; size: .; D: .; CDR3: CASSQGGAEQFF; DNA: TGTGCCAGCAGCCAAGGCGGGGCCGAGCAGTTCTTC
V: TRBV5-5; J: TRBJ2-1; length: 14; size: .; D: .; CDR3: CASSLLSLAGEQFF; DNA: TGTGCCAGCAGCTTGTTATCACTAGCTGGTGAGCAGTTCTTC
V: TRBV30; J: TRBJ1-5; length: 12; size: .; D: .; CDR3: CAADRGNQPQHF; DNA: TGTGCCGCGGACAGAGGCAATCAGCCCCAGCATTTT
V: TRBV7-9; J: TRBJ1-2; length: 14; size: few; D: TRBD1; CDR3: CASSINEPRDSLAF; DNA: TGTGCCAGCAGCATAAACGAACCCCGGGACAGCCTCGCCTTC
V: TRBV5-1; J: TRBJ2-7; length: 15; size: .; D: TRBD1; CDR3: CASSQGQGHSYEQYF; DNA: TGCGCCAGCAGCCAGGGACAGGGCCACTCCTACGAGCAGTACTTC
V: TRBV2; J: TRBJ1-6; length: 13; size: .; D: .; CDR3: CASLGGISSPLHF; DNA: TGTGCCAGCCTGGGGGGGATCAGTTCACCCCTCCACTTT
V: TRBV10-3; J: TRBJ2-3; length: 16; size: once; D: TRBD2; CDR3: CAIKGTIGYGTDTQYF; DNA: TGTGCCATCAAGGGGACTATAGGATACGGCACAGATACGCAGTATTTT
V: TRBV7-8; J: TRBJ1-6; length: 16; size: .; D: TRBD1; CDR3: CASSLIGTGYYSPLHF; DNA: TGTGCCAGCAGCTTAATTGGGACAGGGTATTATTCACCCCTCCACTTT
V: TRBV7-8; J: TRBJ2-1; length: 14; size: .; D: TRBD2; CDR3: CASRREESWNEQFF; DNA: TGTGCCAGCAGGCGGGAGGAGTCGTGGAATGAGCAGTTCTTC
V: TRBV5-1; J: TRBJ1-2; length: 12; size: .; D: .; CDR3: CASSMEDYGYTF; DNA: TGCGCCAGCTCCATGGAGGACTATGGCTACACCTTC
V: TRBV10-3; J: TRBJ2-7; length: 14; size: once; D: TRBD1; CDR3: CAISEGQGIYEQYF; DNA: TGTGCCATCAGTGAGGGACAGGGAATCTACGAGCAGTACTTC
V: TRBV6-5; J: TRBJ1-6; length: 13; size: .; D: .; CDR3: CASWRGLNSPLHF; DNA: TGTGCCAGCTGGAGAGGGTTAAATTCACCCCTCCACTTT
V: TRBV7-7; J: TRBJ2-2; length: 16; size: .; D: TRBD2; CDR3: CASSPNSGRRTGELFF; DNA: TGTGCTAGCAGCCCCAATAGCGGGAGGCGGACGGGGGAGCTGTTTTTT
V: TRBV6-6; J: TRBJ2-2; length: 16; size: .; D: TRBD1; CDR3: CASSYSLDRVTGELFF; DNA: TGTGCCAGCAGTTACTCGTTGGACAGGGTGACCGGGGAGCTGTTTTTT
V: TRBV3-1/TRBV3-2; J: TRBJ1-6; length: 18; size: once; D: TRBD1; CDR3: CASSQDRQGARNNSPLHF; DNA: TGTGCCAGCAGCCAAGATCGGCAGGGGGCAAGGAATAATTCACCCCTCCACTTT
V: TRBV12-3/TRBV12-4; J: TRBJ2-5; length: 11; size: .; D: .; CDR3: CASSPEETQYF; DNA: TGTGCCAGCAGTCCCGAAGAGACCCAGTACTTC
V: TRBV15; J: TRBJ2-1; length: 16; size: .; D: TRBD2; CDR3: CATSSLPSGREDEQFF; DNA: TGTGCCACCAGCAGCTTACCTAGCGGGAGGGAGGATGAGCAGTTCTTC
V: TRBV11-1; J: TRBJ2-7; length: 16; size: .; D: TRBD1; CDR3: CASSLAPTGGVYEQYF; DNA: TGTGCCAGCAGCTTAGCGCCCACAGGGGGTGTATACGAGCAGTACTTC
V: TRBV2; J: TRBJ1-6; length: 12; size: .; D: .; CDR3: CASKREDSPLHF; DNA: TGTGCCAGCAAGAGGGAGGATTCACCCCTCCACTTT
V: TRBV9; J: TRBJ1-2; length: 14; size: .; D: TRBD1; CDR3: CASSGGQGNYGYTF; DNA: TGTGCCAGCAGCGGGGGACAGGGGAACTATGGCTACACCTTC
V: TRBV3-1/TRBV3-2; J: TRBJ2-1; length: 16; size: .; D: .; CDR3: CASSQNWLATYNEQFF; DNA: TGTGCCAGCAGCCAAAATTGGTTAGCGACCTACAATGAGCAGTTCTTC
V: TRBV5-1; J: TRBJ2-3; length: 13; size: .; D: .; CDR3: CASSLELSNTQYF; DNA: TGCGCCAGCAGCTTGGAGCTCTCGAATACGCAGTATTTT
V: TRBV19; J: TRBJ2-7; length: 12; size: .; D: .; CDR3: CASSMQGNEQYF; DNA: TGTGCCAGTAGTATGCAGGGGAACGAGCAGTACTTC
V: TRBV4-2; J: TRBJ2-3; length: 16; size: .; D: TRBD2; CDR3: CASSQEKAGGADTQYF; DNA: TGTGCCAGCAGCCAAGAAAAAGCGGGGGGGGCGGATACGCAGTATTTT
V: TRBV28; J: TRBJ2-1; length: 19; size: .; D: .; CDR3: CASSPRFGIQGGGNEEQFF; DNA: TGTGCCAGCAGTCCCCGGTTCGGCATACAGGGTGGAGGCAATGAGGAGCAGTTCTTC